This TCR beta chain was recovered during a study of blood T cell repertoires in COVID-19. Study as a whole: Nucleic acid was either cDNA or gDNA, and it came from T cells, B-cell-depleted T cells, or PBMCs.

CDR3 length: 12 residues. The V gene lost 4 bases and the J gene lost 8 bases, with 6 bases spanning the gap. Germline lookup yields CDR1 SNHLY and CDR2 FYNNEI. The data were produced by immunoSEQ multiplex PCR, yet TCRdb's version contains in-frame clones alone and is incomplete. The table lists some 180,000 clones, roughly 82% of them singletons. Seattle patient enrollment occurred during active infection, with longitudinal follow-up thereafter. The sample consisted of peripheral blood. This TCR came from a woman in her sixties with COVID-19, enrolled during active disease. The rearrangement links TRBV2 to TRBJ1-6; D gene unclear. The CDR3 DNA reads as TGTGCCAGCAGTGGGGAGGATTCACCCCTCCACTTT. This sequence encodes CASSGEDSPLHF.